The 5 T cell receptor beta chains below were found in one sample sequenced in a study of identical twins. TCRdb analysed the 5' RACE reads with MiXCR anew, one entry per CDR3 protein. The data contain hundreds of thousands of distinct CDR3 sequences, 6.1% of them seen just once; the ten biggest clones take up roughly 1.6%. Source material: naive T cells sorted from blood. These receptors all stem from a man younger than 35 in good health.

Ten or more counts support this clonotype. The rearrangement uses TRBV30 and TRBJ2-2, with D uncertain. The CDR3 is 10 residues long. V was cut by 7 bases and J by 3 bases, with 3 bases left in between. CDR1 is GTSNPN and CDR2 is SVGIG in the germline V gene (reference sequence). CDR3 amino acids: CALYTGELFF. CDR3 nucleotides: TGTGCCTTATACACCGGGGAGCTGTTTTTT.

This clonotype was counted many times. The chain recombines TRBV7-8 with TRBJ2-1; D possibly matches TRBD1 or TRBD2 (5 bases each). The CDR3 spans 15 residues. CDR1 is SGHVS, CDR2 FQNEAQ, per germline. The V end was cut by 5 bases, the J end by 2 bases, with 13 bases between. The CDR3 DNA is TGTGCCAGCAGCCAAGGGGCCGGGACCTACAATGAGCAGTTCTTC. Encoded protein: CASSQGAGTYNEQFF.

This clonotype was recorded at least ten times. The rearrangement links TRBV7-9 to TRBJ2-2, with D uncertain. V shed 5 bases and J shed 2 bases, with 12 bases lying between them. Germline V gene data show CDR1 as SEHNR and CDR2 as FQNEAQ (reference sequence). This CDR3 comprises 15 residues. CDR3 coding DNA: TGTGCCAGCAGCCTGCTGGGGTCAAACACCGGGGAGCTGTTTTTT. Residues: CASSLLGSNTGELFF.

This sequence joins TRBV30 and TRBJ2-3; D remains ambiguous. Trimming removed 3 bases at V and 1 base at J, with 8 bases between. CDR3 length: 13 amino acids. CDR1 is GTSNPN and CDR2 is SVGIG in the germline V gene (reference sequence). CDR3: CAWRTVGTDTQYF. In DNA form, the CDR3 reads TGTGCCTGGAGGACTGTGGGCACAGATACGCAGTATTTT.

In this sample, this clonotype turned up many times. The chain uses TRBV5-6 and TRBJ1-6; unclear D gene. CDR1 and CDR2 (germline): SGHDT, YYEEEE. Trimming stripped 3 bases from V and 11 bases from J, with 12 bases between. This CDR3 region has 13 residues. The CDR3 region has the DNA TGTGCCAGCAGCTCCACTGTAGGGACACCCCTCCACTTT. As protein: CASSSTVGTPLHF.